This T cell receptor beta chain was identified in a study of T-cell memory formation after mild COVID-19. CDR3 length: 14 amino acids. Trimming cost V 6 bases and J 0 bases, with 12 bases left between them. Looked up from germline, CDR1 is MNHEY and CDR2 is SMNVEV (reference sequence). MiXCR, run by TCRdb on the 5' RACE reads, gives a single entry per CDR3 protein. Found here are 300,000 to 400,000 distinct CDR3 sequences, 10% to 15% of them singletons; the top ten hold about a fifth. This clonotype was counted only a few times. This TCR was sampled from a young man who had mild COVID-19 (a few samples of this study predate the infection). Cell type and time point are not known. The sample consisted of PBMCs or a T cell subset sorted from them (not recorded which). The rearrangement uses TRBV27 and TRBJ2-7; D gene ambiguous. The DNA of the CDR3 is TGTGCCAGCAGGCCTAAGGTGAGCTCCTACGAGCAGTACTTC. Residues: CASRPKVSSYEQYF.